A single TCR beta chain is shown here with its context. Survey-level TCR beta sequencing used the immunoSEQ assay. Assay used: immunoSEQ multiplex PCR; TCRdb lists only in-frame clones, some missing. The profile covers approximately 53,000 clones, with about 92% appearing a single time and around 10% taken by the ten largest. With 3 bases clipped from V and 3 bases from J, the junction kept 0 bases outside the gene matches. Germline lookup yields CDR1 MNHNS and CDR2 SASEGT. The CDR3 contains 14 residues. The chain uses TRBV6-1 and TRBJ2-1, with TRBD1 matching over 9 bases. The sequence came from a man between 35 and 55 years old with rheumatoid arthritis. The source material was PBMCs. The chain's CDR3 is CASSETGGYNEQFF. In DNA, the CDR3 is TGTGCCAGCAGTGAGACAGGGGGCTACAATGAGCAGTTCTTC.